Listed below are T cell receptor beta chains from one sample, sequenced in a study of blood T cell repertoires in COVID-19. Assay: immunoSEQ multiplex PCR; the TCRdb copy retains only in-frame clones and omits some. The repertoire has more than 45,000 clones, more than 75% of them found once; the top ten carry 5.5% to 6%. Sequences were obtained from peripheral blood. These receptors came from a woman aged 55-69 years with acute or convalescent COVID-19. CDR3s include the opening cysteine and the closing phenylalanine or tryptophan. Fields, in order: J gene, V gene, D gene, clone size, CDR3 protein, CDR3 DNA. A D gene is named only where the DNA matches it firmly. Rows may omit the clone size; those that give it use once, few, many or a size class.

>TRBJ2-1|TRBV4-3|.|.
CASSQRGSYNEQFF
TGCGCCAGCAGCCAAAGGGGCTCCTACAATGAGCAGTTCTTC
>TRBJ1-1|TRBV3-1/TRBV3-2|TRBD1|.
CASSPPSGGVTEAFF
TGTGCCAGCAGCCCCCCGTCAGGGGGCGTCACTGAAGCTTTCTTT
>TRBJ1-2|TRBV6-6|.|few
CASSGVSRGTNYGYTF
TGTGCCAGCAGTGGTGTTAGTAGGGGGACTAACTATGGCTACACCTTC
>TRBJ2-3|TRBV12-5|.|.
CASGSPSDRWDTQYF
TGTGCTAGTGGTTCGCCTTCGGACAGATGGGATACGCAGTATTTT
>TRBJ1-1|TRBV9|TRBD1|.
CASSVNPGGVNTEAFF
TGTGCCAGCAGCGTAAACCCAGGGGGCGTGAACACTGAAGCTTTCTTT
>TRBJ1-5|TRBV4-1|.|.
CASSGDYNQPQHF
TGCGCCAGTTCAGGGGACTACAATCAGCCCCAGCATTTT
>TRBJ2-3|TRBV7-3|TRBD2|.
CASSLTDLAGEGDTQYF
TGTGCCAGCAGCTTAACTGATCTAGCGGGGGAAGGGGATACGCAGTATTTT
>TRBJ1-3|TRBV30|.|.
CAWNRAGNTIYF
TGTGCCTGGAACAGGGCTGGAAACACCATATATTTT
>TRBJ2-7|TRBV9|.|.
CASTPGLVSYEQYF
TGTGCCAGCACACCCGGCCTAGTTTCCTACGAGCAGTACTTC
>TRBJ1-4|TRBV7-9|.|.
CASSLFGTPQGKLFF
TGTGCCAGCAGCTTATTCGGGACACCTCAAGGAAAACTGTTTTTT
>TRBJ1-6|TRBV9|.|once
CASSVAGGRDSPLHF
TGTGCCAGCAGCGTAGCCGGGGGGCGCGATTCACCCCTCCACTTT
>TRBJ2-1|TRBV6-2/TRBV6-3|TRBD2|.
CASSYWASGNEQFF
TGTGCCAGCAGTTACTGGGCTAGCGGGAATGAGCAGTTCTTC
>TRBJ1-5|TRBV7-9|.|few
CASSSRGYNQPQHF
TGTGCCAGCAGCTCCAGGGGATACAATCAGCCCCAGCATTTT
>TRBJ1-5|TRBV5-4|.|.
CASSFGGDQPQHF
TGTGCCAGCAGCTTTGGAGGGGATCAGCCCCAGCATTTT
>TRBJ1-5|TRBV18|TRBD1|.
CASSLTGTGISNQPQHF
TGTGCCAGCTCACTAACCGGGACAGGGATTAGCAATCAGCCCCAGCATTTT
>TRBJ1-5|TRBV10-2|.|.
CASTTGDFFQPQHF
TGCGCCAGCACCACGGGGGACTTCTTTCAGCCCCAGCATTTT
>TRBJ1-1|TRBV6-5|.|.
CASSLRGRAEAFF
TGTGCCAGCAGCCTCAGGGGACGGGCTGAAGCTTTCTTT
>TRBJ2-1|TRBV7-3|TRBD2|.
CASSSAGGPSSRQFF
TGTGCCAGCAGCTCGGCGGGGGGCCCCAGCAGTAGGCAGTTCTTC
>TRBJ2-5|TRBV9|.|.
CASSVDWATRGETQYF
TGTGCCAGCAGCGTAGATTGGGCGACAAGGGGGGAGACCCAGTACTTC
>TRBJ2-5|TRBV5-1|TRBD2|.
CASSQAGGGQETQYF
TGCGCCAGCAGCCAGGCAGGCGGGGGGCAAGAGACCCAGTACTTC
>TRBJ1-2|TRBV19|TRBD1|once
CASIARDRGYGYTF
TGTGCCAGTATAGCCCGGGACAGGGGCTATGGCTACACCTTC
>TRBJ2-3|TRBV5-1|.|.
CASSMGRDTPTADTQYF
TGCGCCAGCAGCATGGGACGGGACACACCGACCGCAGATACGCAGTATTTT
>TRBJ2-1|TRBV7-8|.|.
CASSLESSGNYNEQFF
TGTGCCAGCAGCTTAGAGAGCTCAGGAAACTACAATGAGCAGTTCTTC
>TRBJ1-1|TRBV2|.|.
CASSSRWNTEAFF
TGTGCCAGCAGTTCGCGTTGGAACACTGAAGCTTTCTTT
>TRBJ2-2|TRBV15|TRBD1|.
CATSGQGRTGELFF
TGTGCCACCAGCGGACAGGGGAGGACCGGGGAGCTGTTTTTT
>TRBJ2-7|TRBV2|.|.
CASSLGHRTLGQYF
TGTGCCAGCAGTTTGGGACACCGGACTTTAGGGCAGTACTTC
>TRBJ2-2|TRBV14|.|.
CASSPRTALPSTGELFF
TGTGCCAGCAGCCCACGGACAGCCCTACCGAGCACCGGGGAGCTGTTTTTT
>TRBJ1-2|TRBV6-2/TRBV6-3|.|.
CASSYSGGALRYGYTF
TGTGCCAGCAGTTACTCGGGAGGGGCGCTACGCTATGGCTACACCTTC
>TRBJ2-1|TRBV7-9|TRBD2|.
CASQQRLAEAHEQFF
TGTGCCAGTCAGCAAAGGCTAGCGGAGGCCCATGAGCAGTTCTTC
>TRBJ2-7|TRBV13|TRBD2|.
CASSLPGTSVSYEQYF
TGTGCCAGCAGCTTGCCAGGGACTAGCGTTTCCTACGAGCAGTACTTC
>TRBJ2-1|TRBV7-9|.|.
CASSLTPTITYNEQFF
TGTGCCAGCAGCTTAACGCCCACCATCACTTACAATGAGCAGTTCTTC
>TRBJ1-3|TRBV19|.|.
CASSIPRGSGNTIYF
TGTGCCAGTAGTATCCCTAGGGGGTCCGGAAACACCATATATTTT
>TRBJ2-7|TRBV29-1|TRBD1|.
CSVKDRVTYEQYF
TGCAGCGTGAAGGACAGGGTGACCTACGAGCAGTACTTC
>TRBJ2-5|TRBV11-2|TRBD2|.
CASSHRTSRGETQYF
TGTGCCAGCAGCCACAGGACTAGCAGGGGAGAGACCCAGTACTTC
>TRBJ2-2|TRBV18|.|.
CASSYTTGELFF
TGTGCCAGCTCCTATACGACCGGGGAGCTGTTTTTT
>TRBJ1-1|TRBV7-3|.|.
CASSLFGPGTEAFF
TGTGCCAGCAGCTTATTCGGTCCGGGGACTGAAGCTTTCTTT
>TRBJ2-2|TRBV5-1|.|.
CASSLDGDKTGELFF
TGCGCCAGCAGCTTAGACGGAGATAAAACCGGGGAGCTGTTTTTT
>TRBJ1-6|TRBV7-6|TRBD1|.
CASSLGKGANSPLHF
TGTGCCAGCAGCCTGGGGAAGGGGGCGAATTCACCCCTCCACTTT
>TRBJ2-5|TRBV4-1|TRBD2|.
CASSQETSGRETQYF
TGCGCCAGCAGCCAAGAAACTAGCGGGAGGGAGACCCAGTACTTC
>TRBJ2-7|TRBV5-5|TRBD1|.
CASSSWTGQGYEQYF
TGTGCCAGCAGCTCCTGGACAGGGCAGGGCTACGAGCAGTACTTC
>TRBJ1-6|TRBV18|TRBD1|.
CASSPGTADNSPLHF
TGTGCCAGCTCACCAGGGACAGCCGATAATTCACCCCTCCACTTT
>TRBJ2-5|TRBV15|.|once
CATSRDPGIGTQYF
TGTGCCACCAGCAGAGATCCGGGGATTGGGACCCAGTACTTC
>TRBJ2-2|TRBV9|.|.
CASSAPTGQGFSTGELFF
TGTGCCAGCAGCGCCCCGACGGGGCAGGGGTTTTCGACCGGGGAGCTGTTTTTT
>TRBJ1-2|TRBV2|.|.
CASSGNYGYTF
TGTGCCAGCAGCGGTAACTATGGCTACACCTTC
>TRBJ2-4|TRBV6-6|TRBD1|.
CASSVQGAKNIQYF
TGTGCCAGCAGTGTACAGGGGGCCAAAAACATTCAGTACTTC
>TRBJ2-5|TRBV5-5|.|.
CASSLSHLQETQYF
TGTGCCAGCAGCTTATCACACCTCCAAGAGACCCAGTACTTC
>TRBJ2-7|TRBV19|.|.
CASLAGQSGEQYF
TGTGCCAGCCTCGCCGGACAGTCCGGCGAGCAGTACTTC
>TRBJ2-5|TRBV18|TRBD2|.
CASSPEGLAVETQYF
TGTGCCAGCTCACCAGAGGGACTAGCGGTAGAGACCCAGTACTTC
>TRBJ1-2|TRBV29-1|.|.
CSVDFVGYGYTF
TGCAGCGTTGATTTTGTCGGCTATGGCTACACCTTC
>TRBJ1-2|TRBV11-1|.|medium-sized
CASSLNLGSYGYTF
TGTGCCAGCAGCTTAAATCTGGGGAGCTATGGCTACACCTTC
>TRBJ1-1|TRBV5-1|.|.
CASRLQETRYTEAFF
TGCGCCAGCAGGTTGCAGGAGACTAGGTACACTGAAGCTTTCTTT
>TRBJ2-2|TRBV19|TRBD2|.
CASRRGGEDTGELFF
TGTGCCAGTCGTCGGGGGGGCGAGGACACCGGGGAGCTGTTTTTT
>TRBJ1-5|TRBV5-1|.|.
CASSLEGGGRNQPQHF
TGCGCCAGCAGCTTGGAGGGAGGGGGACGCAATCAGCCCCAGCATTTT
>TRBJ2-4|TRBV5-8|TRBD2|few
CASGGGLARRLAKNIQYF
TGTGCCAGTGGGGGGGGACTAGCGAGACGGCTAGCCAAAAACATTCAGTACTTC
>TRBJ2-3|TRBV6-5|.|.
CASSSRVGGRDTQYF
TGTGCCAGCAGTTCCCGGGTAGGGGGACGAGATACGCAGTATTTT
>TRBJ1-2|TRBV5-6|TRBD1|medium-sized
CASSLTTGGIYGYTF
TGTGCCAGCAGCTTGACGACAGGGGGTATCTATGGCTACACCTTC
>TRBJ2-1|TRBV3-1/TRBV3-2|TRBD2|few
CASSPLAGRSYNEQFF
TGTGCCAGCAGCCCACTAGCGGGAAGATCCTACAATGAGCAGTTCTTC